These T cell receptor beta chains were read from a single sample in a study of blood T cell repertoires in COVID-19. Libraries were prepared by immunoSEQ multiplex PCR; TCRdb keeps only in-frame clonotypes and omits some of them. This sample has around 320,000 clones, with about 91% found just once. The source material was peripheral blood. The receptor set was obtained from a woman aged 25-40 years who had recovered from COVID-19. CDR3s include the opening cysteine and the closing phenylalanine or tryptophan. The D gene is left open where the match is weak. Some rows have no size entry. The others give once, few or many, or a class for an expanded clone.

J: TRBJ1-2; V: TRBV6-5; size: -; D: TRBD1; DNA: TGTGCCAGCAGTCGGGACAGGGTTTATGGCTACACCTTC; CDR3: CASSRDRVYGYTF
J: TRBJ2-1; V: TRBV5-1; size: -; D: -; DNA: TGCGCCAGCAGCCCGGACCCCGGGACTCCAACGGAGCAGTTCTTC; CDR3: CASSPDPGTPTEQFF
J: TRBJ2-5; V: TRBV28; size: few; D: TRBD1; DNA: TGTGCCAGCAGTACCCGGACAGGGGGGTTAGAGACCCAGTACTTC; CDR3: CASSTRTGGLETQYF
J: TRBJ1-1; V: TRBV29-1; size: once; D: -; DNA: TGCAGCGTTGACCTGAGGACTGAAGCTTTCTTT; CDR3: CSVDLRTEAFF
J: TRBJ1-1; V: TRBV3-1/TRBV3-2; size: -; D: -; DNA: TGTGCCAGCAGCCAGGCTGACAGAACCACTGAAGCTTTCTTT; CDR3: CASSQADRTTEAFF
J: TRBJ1-5; V: TRBV12-5; size: few; D: -; DNA: TGTGCTAGTGGTGAGGTTCAGCCCCAGCATTTT; CDR3: CASGEVQPQHF
J: TRBJ2-7; V: TRBV2; size: few; D: TRBD1; DNA: TGTGCCAGCAGCGAGACAGGGCTTGCCTACGAGCAGTACTTC; CDR3: CASSETGLAYEQYF
J: TRBJ1-1; V: TRBV5-6; size: once; D: -; DNA: TGTGCCAGCAGCTTGCTGGACACCAAGGGCACTGAAGCTTTCTTT; CDR3: CASSLLDTKGTEAFF
J: TRBJ2-7; V: TRBV7-2; size: -; D: -; DNA: TGTGCCAGCAGCGGGCAGGAAGCCTACGAGCAGTACTTC; CDR3: CASSGQEAYEQYF
J: TRBJ1-6; V: TRBV19; size: -; D: -; DNA: TGTGCCAGTAGGACAGGCTATAATTCACCCCTCCACTTT; CDR3: CASRTGYNSPLHF
J: TRBJ2-3; V: TRBV9; size: -; D: TRBD2; DNA: TGTGCCAGCAGCAGACTAGCGGGGGCGGGCACAGATACGCAGTATTTT; CDR3: CASSRLAGAGTDTQYF
J: TRBJ1-5; V: TRBV6-6; size: once; D: -; DNA: TGTGCCAGCAGTTACTCCGGGTCTCGCAATCAGCCCCAGCATTTT; CDR3: CASSYSGSRNQPQHF
J: TRBJ2-7; V: TRBV4-2; size: -; D: -; DNA: TGTGCCAGCAGTCAACACCGGAGCTCCTACGAGCAGTACTTC; CDR3: CASSQHRSSYEQYF
J: TRBJ2-1; V: TRBV19; size: -; D: -; DNA: TGTGCCAGTAGTATATTAAGGGGTGATGAGCAGTTCTTC; CDR3: CASSILRGDEQFF
J: TRBJ1-2; V: TRBV4-1; size: -; D: TRBD1; DNA: TGCGCCAGCAGCCAAGAGTGGACAGGGAACTATGGCTACACCTTC; CDR3: CASSQEWTGNYGYTF
J: TRBJ1-3; V: TRBV10-3; size: -; D: TRBD1; DNA: TGTGCCATCAGCGGACAGGGGAGCTCTGGAAACACCATATATTTT; CDR3: CAISGQGSSGNTIYF
J: TRBJ1-2; V: TRBV5-6; size: -; D: -; DNA: TGTGCCAGCACCCTTGGCCAGGGATTGGCTATGATCACCTTC; CDR3: CASTLGQGLAMITF